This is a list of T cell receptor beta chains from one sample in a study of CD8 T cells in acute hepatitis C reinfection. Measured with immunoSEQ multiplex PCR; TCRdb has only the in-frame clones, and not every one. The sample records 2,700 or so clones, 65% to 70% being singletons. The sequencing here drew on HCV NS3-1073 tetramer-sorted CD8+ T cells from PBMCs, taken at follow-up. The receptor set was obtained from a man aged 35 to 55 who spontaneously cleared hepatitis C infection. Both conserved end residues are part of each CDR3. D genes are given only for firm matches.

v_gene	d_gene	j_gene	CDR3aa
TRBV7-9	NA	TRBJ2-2	CASRSWTGSQNTGELFF
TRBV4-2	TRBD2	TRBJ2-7	CASSQELAGANYEQYF
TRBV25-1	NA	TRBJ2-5	CASSEVSSGQTQYF
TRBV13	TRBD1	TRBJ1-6	CASSLGTVYNSPLHF
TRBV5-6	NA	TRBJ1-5	CASSLGSGRSNQPQHF
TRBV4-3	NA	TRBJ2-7	CASSQKYRAPPPPYYEQYF
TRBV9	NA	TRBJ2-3	CASSVGRVTDTQYF
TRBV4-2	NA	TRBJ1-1	CASSQEVGVPNTEAFF
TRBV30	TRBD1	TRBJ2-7	CAWRDRAYEQYF
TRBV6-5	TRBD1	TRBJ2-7	CASSARQGHEQYF
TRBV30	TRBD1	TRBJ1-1	CAWSADRVVTEAFF
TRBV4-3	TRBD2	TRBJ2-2	CASSQEVAGGVNTGELFF
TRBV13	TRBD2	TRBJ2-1	CASSLTSGNEQFF
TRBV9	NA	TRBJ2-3	CAREGKASQYF
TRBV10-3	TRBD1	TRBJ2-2	CAISWDSDGMDTGELFF
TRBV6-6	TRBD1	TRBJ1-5	CASQTGPNQPQHF
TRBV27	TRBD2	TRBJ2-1	CASGGSGSWNEQFF
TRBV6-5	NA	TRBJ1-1	CASSYGSSTEAFF